This TCR beta chain was recorded in a study of blood T cell repertoires in COVID-19. The wider study: In each case, the material was cDNA or gDNA derived from T cells, B-cell-depleted T cells, or PBMCs.

TCRdb's copy holds only in-frame clones and misses some; the assay was immunoSEQ multiplex PCR. The repertoire includes 260,000 or so clones, over 70% of them detected once, and over 8.5% sits in the top ten. The V end was cut by 6 bases, the J end by 1 base, with 10 bases between. The germline gives CDR1 MNHEY, CDR2 SVGAGI. The CDR3 is made up of 14 amino acids. The TCR was taken from a human donor in a cohort sampled during active COVID-19. The sample taken for sequencing was peripheral blood. The gene calls are TRBV6-5 and TRBJ2-1; D perhaps matches TRBD1 (5 bases). CDR3 sequence (DNA): TGTGCCAGCAGGCCGCAGGGTTCCTACAATGAGCAGTTCTTC. The encoded protein is CASRPQGSYNEQFF.